At least ten counts were recorded for the clone carrying this T cell receptor beta chain. The antigen is unknown. This specimen comes from a study of CD8+CD57+ T cells in acquired aplastic anemia. Germline lookup yields CDR1 DFQATT and CDR2 SNEGSKA (reference sequence). V was cut by 4 bases and J by 4 bases, with 13 bases left in between. There are 13 residues in the CDR3. Study conclusions and caveats: No significant difference in CD8+ Simpson's diversity was found between patients and controls. Both patients and controls carried the same twenty-nine CD8+ CDR3 sequences.

CD8+CD57+ cell expansion, shown by flow cytometry, had occurred in the patients selected for sequencing. TCR beta VDJ and CDR3 profiles were obtained from a genomic DNA template. One entry per CDR3 protein results from TCRdb running MiXCR on the reads. The sample comprises a few hundred thousand distinct CDR3 sequences, roughly 50% of which are singletons, and 20% rests with the top ten. The J gene is TRBJ1-1, the V gene TRBV20-1; TRBD1 is a possible D gene (5 bases). This TCR was recovered from a human donor with aplastic anemia. The sequencing sample was made of sorted CD4+, CD8+, or CD8+CD57+ T cells (not recorded which) from PBMCs. CDR3 nucleotides: TGCAGTGCTAACGGACAAAGTCCCACTGAAGCTTTCTTT. Its protein product is CSANGQSPTEAFF.